A single sample is the source of the 17 T cell receptor beta chains below, sequenced in a study of patients and donors after allogeneic stem cell transplantation. TCRdb processed the RT-PCR reads anew with MiXCR; each CDR3 protein has one entry. The table lists some 960,000 distinct CDR3 sequences, about 20% of them singletons, with 6% in the top ten. The sequenced material came from blood, either unsorted or a sorted T cell fraction (not recorded which). Receptor source: a human donor who was either an allogeneic HSCT recipient or a stem cell or donor lymphocyte infusion donor (not recorded which). It is not recorded whose cells these are; they may come from a transplant donor.

This clonotype was counted between two and nine times. The chain links TRBV5-1 to TRBJ2-7; TRBD1 matches 8 bases. Germline V gene sequence: CDR1 SGHRS, CDR2 YFSETQ. Trimming cost V 0 bases and J 4 bases; bases outside gene matches: 6. The CDR3 totals 15 residues. The CDR3 nucleotides are TGCGCCAGCAGCTTGGGGACAGGGACCGGGTACGAGCAGTACTTC. Its translation: CASSLGTGTGYEQYF.

A few counts support this clonotype. This chain links TRBV7-9 with TRBJ2-1, with D perhaps matching TRBD1 or TRBD2 (8 bases each). The V end was cut by 5 bases, the J end by 5 bases, with 19 bases between. The CDR3 runs 16 residues. The germline V gene has CDR1 SEHNR and CDR2 FQNEAQ (reference sequence). CDR3 coding DNA: TGTGCCAGCAGCCCCCAGGGGGCGGGGGGCCACAATGAGCAGTTCTTC. The encoded protein is CASSPQGAGGHNEQFF.

The sample holds a few counts of this clonotype. The V gene is TRBV4-1, the J gene TRBJ2-1; tentative D call: TRBD2 (6 bases). Germline V gene data show CDR1 as MGHRA and CDR2 as YSYEKL. V gave up 2 bases and J gave up 9 bases, with 14 bases separating them. The CDR3 extends over 14 amino acids. As DNA, the CDR3 is TGCGCCAGCAGCCAACTCTTGACTAGTATTGAGCAGTTCTTC. Protein sequence: CASSQLLTSIEQFF.

The chain has TRBV3-1 and TRBJ1-5; D possibly corresponds to TRBD1 (5 bases). The CDR3 runs to 15 residues. Germline values: CDR1 LGHDT, CDR2 YNNKEL (reference sequence). V dropped 4 bases and J dropped 7 bases, with 17 bases sitting between them. The CDR3 nucleotides read TGTGCCAGCAGCCCTGGTGGGGGTACTCGACAGCCCCAGCATTTT. Encoded protein: CASSPGGGTRQPQHF.

J is TRBJ2-7 and V is TRBV7-9; D tentatively reads TRBD1 or TRBD2 (7 bases each). Germline CDR1 SEHNR, CDR2 FQNEAQ (reference sequence). The CDR3 totals 12 residues. V lost 5 bases to trimming and J lost 12 bases, with 17 bases between them. The CDR3 here is CASSQGGAQGYF. The CDR3 DNA sequence: TGTGCCAGCAGCCAGGGGGGGGCGCAGGGGTACTTC.

In this sample, this clonotype turned up a few times. The chain employs TRBV5-1 and TRBJ2-1; D unresolved. The germline CDR1 and CDR2 sequences are SGHRS and YFSETQ. This CDR3 contains 13 residues. Trimming took off 2 bases at V and 2 bases at J, with 5 bases between the two ends. The CDR3 region is CASSFETYNEQFF. The CDR3 DNA sequence: TGCGCCAGCAGCTTCGAGACCTACAATGAGCAGTTCTTC.

V usage is TRBV24-1 and J usage is TRBJ2-7; TRBD1 aligns across 11 bases. Germline values: CDR1 KGHDR, CDR2 SFDVKD. V shed 3 bases and J 3 bases; nucleotides not matched to a gene: 3. This CDR3 has 15 amino acids. The CDR3 here is CATSDRTGGNYEQYF. CDR3 DNA sequence: TGTGCCACCAGTGATCGGACAGGGGGCAACTACGAGCAGTACTTC.

The chain uses TRBV3-1 and TRBJ1-3; unclear D gene. Germline values: CDR1 LGHDT, CDR2 YNNKEL (reference sequence). V was shortened by 0 bases and J by 1 base, with 10 bases between the two germline ends. CDR3 size: 16 residues. The CDR3 DNA reads TGTGCCAGCAGCCAAGAGGCAGCCGGGTCTGGAAACACCATATATTTT. Protein product: CASSQEAAGSGNTIYF.

The chain has TRBV5-1 and TRBJ2-7; no clear D gene. Trimming shortened V by 5 bases and J by 3 bases, and 9 bases separated the two germline ends. There are 12 residues in the CDR3. From germline, CDR1 is SGHRS and CDR2 YFSETQ. This CDR3 is CASRGSGYEQYF. In DNA form, the CDR3 reads TGCGCCAGCAGGGGATCGGGCTACGAGCAGTACTTC.

This clonotype was observed a few times. The rearrangement joins TRBV5-1 to TRBJ1-2; the D gene is possibly TRBD1 (6 bases). This CDR3 has 16 amino acids. Trimming took 1 base from V and 6 from J, leaving 19 bases between them. Germline V gene data show CDR1 as SGHRS and CDR2 as YFSETQ. CDR3 DNA: TGCGCCAGCAGCTTGTCCCTCCAACAGGGCTCCGATGGCTACACCTTC. Protein: CASSLSLQQGSDGYTF.

This clonotype was observed a handful of times. For the CDR3, the DNA is TGCGCCAGCAGCTTCTCGACAGGGGATGTTGGAAACACCATATATTTT. It translates to CASSFSTGDVGNTIYF. The chain links TRBV5-1 to TRBJ1-3; 8 positions match TRBD1. CDR1 is SGHRS and CDR2 is YFSETQ in the germline V gene. Trimming cost V 2 bases and J 3 bases; bases outside gene matches: 7. This CDR3 contains 16 residues.

This clonotype was picked up one time. The genes are TRBV20-1 and TRBJ2-7; possible D gene TRBD1, 5 bases. Germline lookup yields CDR1 DFQATT and CDR2 SNEGSKA (reference sequence). This CDR3 region has 15 residues. The V end lost 0 bases, the J end lost 0 bases, and 12 bases lay between the germline ends. CDR3 coding DNA: TGCAGTGCTAGAGATTGGGGCAGGAGCTCCTACGAGCAGTACTTC. Translated: CSARDWGRSSYEQYF.

This clonotype has only a few counts. The V call is TRBV6-5, the J call TRBJ1-5, with TRBD1 matching 10 bases. This CDR3 is 16 amino acids long. V lost 2 bases and J lost 9; bases outside the gene matches: 10. Per the germline V gene, CDR1 is MNHEY and CDR2 is SVGAGI. The CDR3 spells CASSYAKDRGARPQHF. The CDR3 DNA is TGTGCCAGCAGTTACGCAAAGGACAGGGGGGCTCGGCCCCAGCATTTT.

The chain links TRBV2 to TRBJ2-5, with D possibly being TRBD1 (6 bases). Trimming pared 3 bases from V and 2 bases from J, leaving 13 bases between. The germline CDR1 and CDR2 sequences are SNHLY and FYNNEI. This CDR3 spans 15 amino acids. The CDR3 DNA follows: TGTGCCAGCAGTGATAGGGGGATGACACAAGAGACCCAGTACTTC. Translated, it gives CASSDRGMTQETQYF.

A remark on this clonotype: This may come from a read error, since a much larger clone is one base off. The chain recombines TRBV12-3 or TRBV12-4 with TRBJ1-1; 8 nucleotides align to TRBD1. This CDR3 has 14 amino acids. V was pared by 5 bases and J by 1 base, with 3 bases of the junction left unmatched. CDR3 sequence (DNA): TGTGCCAGCAGTGGGGACAGGAGGAACACTGAAGCTTTCTTT. Its translation: CASSGDRRNTEAFF.

The chain couples TRBV29-1 to TRBJ1-4; TRBD1 is a possible D gene (5 bases). The CDR3 length is 15 residues. V was cut by 2 bases and J by 7 bases, with 17 bases left in between. In germline, CDR1 is SQVTM, CDR2 ANQGSEA. CDR3 region: CSVERLAGTAEKLFF. The CDR3 DNA follows: TGCAGCGTTGAACGCCTCGCCGGGACGGCTGAAAAACTGTTTTTT.

The chain links TRBV2 to TRBJ2-1; 11 bases align to TRBD2. V lost 2 bases to trimming and J lost 7 bases; unmatched junction nucleotides: 4. The CDR3 has 15 amino acids. Germline V gives CDR1 SNHLY, CDR2 FYNNEI. CDR3 nucleotide sequence: TGTGCCAGCAGTGAACTAGCGGGAGGCGTGAATGAGCAGTTCTTC. Translation gives CASSELAGGVNEQFF.